The rows below give T cell receptor beta chains drawn from one sample of a study of brain T cells in children with intractable seizures. Some clones are missing from TCRdb's copy, which holds only in-frame ones; the method was immunoSEQ multiplex PCR. The sample has 300,000 to 400,000 clones; 93% are singletons. The sequencing used peripheral blood, collected approximately 5 months after surgery. These receptors all stem from a boy younger than two with tuberous sclerosis and intractable seizures. Both conserved end residues are part of each CDR3. D genes are given only for firm matches. Not all rows give a size; the values are once, few, many and, for expanded clones, a class.

J gene: TRBJ2-3
clone size: -
D gene: TRBD1
V gene: TRBV9
CDR3 DNA: TGTGCCAGCAGCGTTGTCGGGACAGGGAGCACAGATACGCAGTATTTT
CDR3 protein: CASSVVGTGSTDTQYF

J gene: TRBJ2-7
clone size: -
D gene: TRBD1
V gene: TRBV5-6
CDR3 DNA: TGTGCCAGCAGCTCTGACAGGGGGCGCGAGCAGTACTTC
CDR3 protein: CASSSDRGREQYF

J gene: TRBJ2-7
clone size: -
D gene: -
V gene: TRBV5-1
CDR3 DNA: TGCGCCAGCAGCTTGGGACAGCTCTACGAGCAGTACTTC
CDR3 protein: CASSLGQLYEQYF

J gene: TRBJ1-1
clone size: -
D gene: -
V gene: TRBV19
CDR3 DNA: TGTGCCAGTAGTATACGGCAGAGGATTGATGGGGGGGCTTTCTTT
CDR3 protein: CASSIRQRIDGGAFF

J gene: TRBJ2-1
clone size: once
D gene: TRBD2
V gene: TRBV11-3
CDR3 DNA: TGTGCCAGCAGCTTTGACGGGGGGGCCTACAATGAGCAGTTCTTC
CDR3 protein: CASSFDGGAYNEQFF

J gene: TRBJ2-1
clone size: -
D gene: TRBD2
V gene: TRBV6-5
CDR3 DNA: TGTGCCAGCAGGCCGGGACTAGCGGGACCAGAGCAGTTCTTC
CDR3 protein: CASRPGLAGPEQFF

J gene: TRBJ1-1
clone size: -
D gene: -
V gene: TRBV6-1
CDR3 DNA: TGTGCCAGCAGTGCCTTTGGAATCGACTCAATGAACACTGAAGCTTTCTTT
CDR3 protein: CASSAFGIDSMNTEAFF

J gene: TRBJ1-1
clone size: -
D gene: -
V gene: TRBV10-3
CDR3 DNA: TGTGCCGTTCGGGAGTACCCGAACACTGAAGCTTTCTTT
CDR3 protein: CAVREYPNTEAFF

J gene: TRBJ2-1
clone size: -
D gene: -
V gene: TRBV10-2
CDR3 DNA: TGCGCCAGCAGTGACGGTAGCTCCTACAATGAGCAGTTCTTC
CDR3 protein: CASSDGSSYNEQFF

J gene: TRBJ1-3
clone size: -
D gene: -
V gene: TRBV29-1
CDR3 DNA: TGCAGCGTTATAGCGGTTTCTGGAAACACCATATATTTT
CDR3 protein: CSVIAVSGNTIYF